These T cell receptor beta chains were read from a single sample in a study of T cell responses to AZD1222 COVID-19 vaccine. This table comes from immunoSEQ multiplex PCR, and its TCRdb copy is limited to in-frame clones, with some not included. This sample has about 150,000 clones; approximately 83% occur once, and the top ten carry 7.5% to 8.5%. Material: peripheral blood, obtained on day 0 of AZD1222 vaccination. All receptors come from an adult in good health. Each CDR3 is given with its conserved first and last residue. The order of the fields is V gene, clone size, J gene, D gene, CDR3 protein, CDR3 DNA. A D gene is named only where the DNA matches it firmly. Rows may omit the clone size; those that give it use once, few, many or a size class.

TRBV6-5	NA	TRBJ2-5	TRBD2	CASSYGPSGGAETQYF	TGTGCCAGCAGTTACGGTCCCTCGGGAGGTGCTGAGACCCAGTACTTC
TRBV12-5	few	TRBJ2-7	TRBD1	CARRQGTDYEQYF	TGTGCTAGGAGACAGGGAACGGACTACGAGCAGTACTTC
TRBV18	few	TRBJ1-1	NA	CASSTTDSQGGTEAFF	TGTGCCAGCTCCACCACTGACAGCCAGGGCGGAACTGAAGCTTTCTTT
TRBV6-5	NA	TRBJ1-1	NA	CASRVGPTVNTEAFF	TGTGCCAGCAGGGTGGGACCGACCGTGAACACTGAAGCTTTCTTT
TRBV11-2	NA	TRBJ2-7	NA	CASSHSYEQYF	TGTGCCAGCAGCCACAGCTACGAGCAGTACTTC
TRBV6-2/TRBV6-3	NA	TRBJ1-6	NA	CASSYSQGSSPLHF	TGTGCCAGCAGTTACTCGCAGGGAAGTTCACCCCTCCACTTT
TRBV9	NA	TRBJ2-3	NA	CASSVAGSADTQYF	TGTGCCAGCAGCGTAGCAGGATCGGCAGATACGCAGTATTTT
TRBV7-2	NA	TRBJ1-2	NA	CASSLEIGGYTF	TGTGCCAGCAGCTTGGAGATTGGCGGCTACACCTTC
TRBV4-1	NA	TRBJ1-5	TRBD1	CASSHPQGAYSNQPQHF	TGCGCCAGCAGCCACCCCCAGGGGGCCTATAGCAATCAGCCCCAGCATTTT
TRBV6-5	NA	TRBJ1-1	NA	CATSTGLLNTEAFF	TGTGCCACCAGTACAGGACTGCTGAACACTGAAGCTTTCTTT